The 6 T cell receptor beta chains given below trace back to one sample, sequenced in a study of T cells in localized non-small cell lung cancer. Repertoires were generated with immunoSEQ multiplex PCR, while TCRdb's copy carries only in-frame clones and drops some. The table shows 130,000 or so clones, with more than 80% occurring only once. The sequencing used peripheral blood, collected before any cancer treatment. These receptors were taken from a female donor at least 60 years old with stage I lung adenocarcinoma.

J is TRBJ1-2 and V is TRBV6-6; D is uncertain. The CDR3 covers 13 residues. V lost 7 bases and J 5 bases, leaving 14 bases between the germline ends. Germline assignment: CDR1 MNHNY and CDR2 SVGAGI (reference sequence). This CDR3 reads CASTHGRFYGYTF. CDR3 DNA: TGTGCCAGCACCCACGGCAGATTTTATGGCTACACCTTC.

The rearrangement uses TRBV2 and TRBJ2-2; 7 bases agree with TRBD1. With V trimmed by 3 bases and J by 1 base, 2 bases remained unmatched. CDR1 is SNHLY and CDR2 is FYNNEI in the germline V gene. The CDR3 covers 15 residues. The CDR3 coding sequence is TGTGCCAGCAGTGAGGACAGGAAGAACACCGGGGAGCTGTTTTTT. It codes for CASSEDRKNTGELFF. Full variable domain (rest looked up from reference TRBV2 and TRBJ2-2): EPEVTQTPSHQVTQMGQEVILRCVPISNHLYFYWYRQILGQKVEFLVSFYNNEISEKSEIFDDQFSVERPDGSNFTLKIRSTKLEDSAMYFCASSEDRKNTGELFFGEGSRLTVL.

This clone was recorded only once. The J gene is TRBJ2-2, the V gene TRBV7-9, with unresolved D. Trimming took 2 bases from V and 15 from J, leaving 16 bases between them. This CDR3 has 13 residues. Per the germline V gene, CDR1 is SEHNR and CDR2 is FQNEAQ (reference sequence). The CDR3 region is CASSLSGPKTLFF. CDR3 nucleotide sequence: TGTGCCAGCAGCTTATCCGGACCGAAGACGTTGTTTTTT.

The genes are TRBV29-1 and TRBJ2-2, with D maybe TRBD1 (5 bases). There are 14 residues in the CDR3. Germline values: CDR1 SQVTM, CDR2 ANQGSEA. Trimming took off 4 bases at V and 1 base at J, with 10 bases between the two ends. CDR3 amino acids: CSVGGIVNTGELFF. CDR3 DNA: TGCAGCGTTGGGGGCATTGTGAACACCGGGGAGCTGTTTTTT.

The chain couples TRBV18 to TRBJ2-7, with 7 bases identical to TRBD1. CDR1 is KGHSH and CDR2 is LQKENI in the germline V gene. The trim removed 3 bases at V and 3 bases at J, leaving 11 bases unmatched. This CDR3 is built from 16 residues. The CDR3: CASSPVRQGSVYEQYF. The CDR3 DNA sequence: TGTGCCAGCTCACCCGTCCGACAGGGAAGCGTCTACGAGCAGTACTTC. The complete variable domain, with remaining parts taken from reference TRBV18 and TRBJ2-7, reads NAGVMQNPRHLVRRRGQEARLRCSPMKGHSHVYWYRQLPEEGLKFMVYLQKENIIDESGMPKERFSAEFPKEGPSILRIQQVVRGDSAAYFCASSPVRQGSVYEQYFGPGTRLTVT.

This rearrangement joins TRBV28 to TRBJ1-1; D gene unclear. The V gene lost 7 bases and the J gene lost 0 bases, with 6 bases spanning the gap. The CDR3 length is 12 residues. Germline loops: CDR1 MDHEN, CDR2 SYDVKM. The CDR3 DNA reads as TGTGCCAGCAAGCTCATGAACACTGAAGCTTTCTTT. This sequence encodes CASKLMNTEAFF.